This paragraph covers one TCR beta chain sequence. As yet, its antigen is unknown. The CDR3 contains 13 residues. Unmatched junction bases numbered 4, after V lost 5 bases and J lost 4 bases. Germline assignment: CDR1 MNHEY and CDR2 SVGAGI. This record comes from a study of cytomegalovirus exposure and HLA in healthy donors. General study findings and limits: Most TCR beta V segments were productive about 90% or about 30% of the time in an earlier analysis. Sequence variants that were highly shared formed a cluster that was likely a sequencing artifact.

PCR amplification relied on 60 Vbeta primers (plus 13 Jbeta primers). The method was immunoSEQ multiplex PCR; TCRdb's version includes in-frame clones alone and lacks a portion of them. The sample holds 150,000 to 200,000 clones, roughly 82% seen once. The chain has TRBV6-5 and TRBJ1-1; 7 nucleotides agree with TRBD1. This receptor was identified in a woman aged 50 to 60 in good health and CMV-seronegative. The sample taken for sequencing was PBMCs. The CDR3 nucleotides read TGTGCCAGCAGTCCCAGGGGGTCCACTGAAGCTTTCTTT. Amino acid sequence: CASSPRGSTEAFF.